This TCR beta chain was sequenced during a study of regulatory T cells in long-lasting Graves disease (dated by TCRdb to about 2021). Study-level background: Patients with newly diagnosed Graves' disease had been on antithyroid drugs for under 3 months. Persistent Graves' disease patients were compared with newly diagnosed Graves' disease patients by peripheral blood TCR sequencing and RNA sequencing. The study was registered as a clinical trial and conducted in China. A total of around 33 samples were covered by TCR sequencing, comprising roughly 13 persistent and approximately 20 newly diagnosed Graves' disease patients.

The receptor library was made with multiplex PCR. TCRdb shows the sequencer as Illumina HiSeq 4000. TCR beta libraries were built with iRepertoire HTBI primers and Arm-PCR amplification of CDR3 regions. Before sequencing, the PCR products went through gel purification. The published analysis was carried out like this. Across samples, 62 TRBV and 13 to 15 TRBJ segments were identified and used for gene usage analysis of CDR3 amino acid clonotypes. COPE and FqMerger were used to merge filtered high-quality paired reads into contigs. BLAST was used to align contigs to the IMGT TRBV, TRBD and TRBJ reference genes, and CDR3 was defined following IMGT. Clonotypes above 0.1% frequency were classified as highly expanded clones. Repertoire diversity was measured by Shannon entropy, and V-J evenness by the Gini coefficient. Clonotypes shared by more than one individual were considered public. The public sequencing data were trimmed at Q25 with fastp and processed into clonotypes with MiXCR by TCRdb, which kept only in-frame beta chains. Each CDR3 protein gets just one entry, which takes the most common genes and DNA from the rows behind it. It is TCRdb's table, rather than the study itself, that gives the V and J calls and clone size. This sample comprises about 530,000 distinct CDR3 sequences, about 16% of them detected only once. The top ten clones comprise 25% of the sample.

The germline ends are 22 bases apart after V is trimmed by 0 bases and J by 10 bases. The germline V gene specifies SGHRS as CDR1 and YFSETQ as CDR2. From cysteine to phenylalanine, the CDR3 is 16 amino acids long. The sequence is cut down to CDR3 DNA, 48 bases in frame from base 1. As to this clonotype: Its specific antigen is unknown. No much larger clonotype is one base removed from it; base qualities were not supplied.

What the research found in general, with its limitations: The authors acknowledged the small sample size as a limitation that may reduce accuracy. Only the TCR beta chain was sequenced and analyzed. Compared with newly diagnosed patients, persistent Graves' disease patients had lower TCR Shannon entropy and fewer highly expanded clones, which suggests clonal expansion. A larger number of public clonotypes was shared among persistent patients (approximately 3,000) than among newly diagnosed patients (roughly 1,000). Because the primary lesion, thyroid tissue, could not be accessed, the study looked at peripheral blood alone. Preferential use of TRBV28, TRBJ1-2 and TRBJ2-5 was observed in persistent disease, whereas TRBV20-1 and TRBJ2-1 were favored in newly diagnosed disease.

The sample's time point label, in plain terms: newly diagnosed GD, antithyroid drugs for less than 3 months. RNA was extracted from PBMCs in TRIzol for both TCR sequencing and RNA sequencing. The diagnosis of Graves' disease followed American Thyroid Association guidelines. Patients for the study were recruited at an endocrinology department in Xi'an, China. Each patient gave approximately 10 milliliters of peripheral blood, collected in an EDTA anticoagulant tube. Ficoll Paque Plus density gradient separation was used to isolate PBMCs, and no further T cell sorting was done. An Agilent 2100 Bioanalyzer and agarose gel were used to check RNA quality, while a NanoDrop 2000 measured RNA concentration. This same sample was also taken into another study, of T cells in Graves' hyperthyroidism and ophthalmopathy. Per that second paper: Stable Graves' hyperthyroidism was defined as the absence of progression to ophthalmopathy over 18 months of follow-up. The hyperthyroidism patients were between 18 and 65 years old and newly diagnosed, with a disease duration of less than 2 months. The study excluded patients with uncontrolled infections, other autoimmune diseases, pregnancy or lactation. Diagnoses relied on clinical symptoms, serum thyroxine and TRAb, thyroid ultrasound and orbital computed tomography. The TCR CDR3 was subjected to a first round of RT-PCR using the HTBI primer set and the Qiagen OneStep RT-PCR kit. Most expanded thyroid clonotypes (frequency above 0.001) were also detected in blood, a finding suggesting that blood repertoires may reflect thyroid immune responses. A model built on a 13 V-J signature distinguished ophthalmopathy from stable hyperthyroidism, reaching 87.88% sensitivity and about 81% specificity in cross-validation and 80%/75% in testing. In validation, progression to ophthalmopathy was predicted by the model with roughly 69% sensitivity and roughly 76% specificity, a median of 6.5 months before onset. To identify distinguishing TCR V-J signatures, a discovery cohort of around 100 patients was used, comprising approximately 40 with Graves' ophthalmopathy and 57 with stable Graves' hyperthyroidism. Prospective prediction of ophthalmopathy was tested in an independent validation cohort of fewer than 20 hyperthyroidism patients and 17 patients who later progressed to ophthalmopathy. For training and testing, the 80 to 100 patients in the discovery cohort were randomly divided in a 7:3 ratio. The study also compared thyroid tissue and blood T-cell repertoires from more than five Graves' hyperthyroidism patients. After blood sampling, hyperthyroidism patients were treated with methimazole at a starting dose of 30 mg daily, and ophthalmopathy patients were treated with high-dose intravenous methylprednisolone. A second multiplex PCR round built the libraries, followed by size selection and purification. Libraries were sequenced paired-end with 100 bp reads on an Illumina HiSeq2000. Raw data were processed with SOAPnuke, discarding reads with adapters, uncalled bases, mean Phred below 15, or no exact constant-primer or identifier match. High-quality paired reads were merged using COPE v1.2.5, and each unique nucleotide sequence was defined as a clonotype. MiTCR v1.1 was used to align clonotypes to the IMGT TRBV, TRBD and TRBJ reference segments. The analysis was restricted to V-J combinations with a frequency above 0.0001, which together covered 99.2% of the repertoires. The TCS score was defined as the ratio of F50 (clonal expansion) to E x V (chaos), calculated using BLOSUM62-based TCRdist between CDR3 peptides within each V-J. Welch's t-statistics and random forest reduced some 510 V-J features to roughly 13, which were used in a naive Bayes classifier (R e1071). No statistical method was used to fix the sample size in advance, and group allocation was not hidden from the investigators. TCR Vbeta CDR3 sequencing of 130 to 150 peripheral blood samples (approximately 44 ophthalmopathy, 75 to 80 hyperthyroidism and roughly 17 progressor patients) is reported in the paper.

The source material was peripheral blood mononuclear cells (PBMCs), sampled at new diagnosis, from a patient treated with antithyroid drugs. The receptor's source is a woman aged 35 to 60 with Graves disease. Donor details come from another sample of the same person, matched by shared clones. The V gene is TRBV5-1 and the J gene is TRBJ1-2; no D gene is confidently identified. For the CDR3, the sequence is CASSLAVGRVGNHYTF. The nucleotide sequence reads TGCGCCAGCAGCTTGGCCGTTGGTCGGGTTGGGAACCACTACACCTTC.